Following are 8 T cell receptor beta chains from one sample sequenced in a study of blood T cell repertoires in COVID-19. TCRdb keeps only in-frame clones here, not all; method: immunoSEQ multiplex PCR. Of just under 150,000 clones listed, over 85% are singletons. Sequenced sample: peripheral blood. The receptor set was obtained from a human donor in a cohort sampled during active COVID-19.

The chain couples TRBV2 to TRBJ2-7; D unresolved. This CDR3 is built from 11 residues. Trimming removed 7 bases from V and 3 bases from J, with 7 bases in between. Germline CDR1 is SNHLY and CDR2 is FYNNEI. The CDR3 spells CASIGVYEQYF. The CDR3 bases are TGTGCCAGCATCGGTGTCTACGAGCAGTACTTC.

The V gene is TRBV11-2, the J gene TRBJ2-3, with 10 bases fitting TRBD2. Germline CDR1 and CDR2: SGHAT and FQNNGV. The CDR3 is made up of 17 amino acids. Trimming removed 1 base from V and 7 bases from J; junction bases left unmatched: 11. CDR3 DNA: TGTGCCAGCAGCTTAGGCGGACTAGCGGAGTACGGTAATACGCAGTATTTT. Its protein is CASSLGGLAEYGNTQYF.

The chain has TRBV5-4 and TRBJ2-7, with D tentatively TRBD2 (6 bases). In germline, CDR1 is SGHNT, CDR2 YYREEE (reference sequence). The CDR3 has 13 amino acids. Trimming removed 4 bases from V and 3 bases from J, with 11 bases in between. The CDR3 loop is CASSGGLIYEQYF. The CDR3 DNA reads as TGTGCCAGCAGCGGGGGACTGATCTACGAGCAGTACTTC. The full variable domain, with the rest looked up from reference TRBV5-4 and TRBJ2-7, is ETGVTQSPTHLIKTRGQQVTLRCSSQSGHNTVSWYQQALGQGPQFIFQYYREEENGRGNFPPRFSGLQFPNYSSELNVNALELDDSALYLCASSGGLIYEQYFGPGTRLTVT.

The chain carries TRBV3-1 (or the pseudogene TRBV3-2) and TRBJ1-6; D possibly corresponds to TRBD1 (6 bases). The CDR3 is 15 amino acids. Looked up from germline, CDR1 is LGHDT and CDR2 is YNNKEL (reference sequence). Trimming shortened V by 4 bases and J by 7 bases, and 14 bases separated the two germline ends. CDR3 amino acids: CASSLSGGPNSPLHF. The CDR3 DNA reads TGTGCCAGCAGCCTCTCTGGGGGCCCCAATTCACCCCTCCACTTT.

The CDR3 protein is CAWSQFPGQGRNYEQYF. The CDR3 DNA follows: TGTGCCTGGAGTCAGTTCCCGGGACAGGGGAGAAACTACGAGCAGTACTTC. This chain connects TRBV30 to TRBJ2-7; 10 bases are shared with TRBD1. The junction had 13 bases not matched to a gene; V was cut back by 2 bases and J by 3 bases. The germline gives CDR1 GTSNPN, CDR2 SVGIG (reference sequence). There are 17 residues in the CDR3.

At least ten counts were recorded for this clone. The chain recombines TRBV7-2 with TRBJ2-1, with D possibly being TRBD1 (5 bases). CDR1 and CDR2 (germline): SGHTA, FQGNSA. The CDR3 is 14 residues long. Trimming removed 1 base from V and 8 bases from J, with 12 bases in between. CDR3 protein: CASSLVAGIDEQFF. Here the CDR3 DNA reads TGTGCCAGCAGCTTAGTCGCAGGGATCGATGAGCAGTTCTTC.

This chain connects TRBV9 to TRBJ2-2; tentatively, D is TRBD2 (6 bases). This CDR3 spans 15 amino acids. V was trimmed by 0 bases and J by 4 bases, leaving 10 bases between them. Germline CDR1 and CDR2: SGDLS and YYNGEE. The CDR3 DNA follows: TGTGCCAGCAGCGTAGCACTAGCCGGCACCGGGGAGCTGTTTTTT. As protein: CASSVALAGTGELFF. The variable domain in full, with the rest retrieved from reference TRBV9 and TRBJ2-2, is DSGVTQTPKHLITATGQRVTLRCSPRSGDLSVYWYQQSLDQGLQFLIQYYNGEERAKGNILERFSAQQFPDLHSELNLSSLELGDSALYFCASSVALAGTGELFFGEGSRLTVL.

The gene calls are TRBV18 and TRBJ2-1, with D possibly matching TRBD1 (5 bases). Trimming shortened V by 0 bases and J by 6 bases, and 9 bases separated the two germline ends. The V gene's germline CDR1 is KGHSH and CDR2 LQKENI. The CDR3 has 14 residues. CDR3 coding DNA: TGTGCCAGCTCACCACCGCAGGGTGGCAATGAGCAGTTCTTC. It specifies CASSPPQGGNEQFF.